This TCR beta chain is drawn from a study of T cell responses to AZD1222 COVID-19 vaccine. This CDR3 spans 15 amino acids. The germline V and J ends were trimmed by 5 bases and 0 bases, with 7 bases remaining between them. Germline CDR1 is KGHDR and CDR2 is SFDVKD. Libraries were prepared by immunoSEQ multiplex PCR; TCRdb keeps only in-frame clonotypes and omits some of them. Here the sample spans 95,000 to 110,000 clones, more than 80% being singletons. V is TRBV24-1 and J is TRBJ2-6; no reliable D call. The specimen was peripheral blood, collected on day 0 of AZD1222 vaccination. The TCR originated in an adult in good health. The DNA for the CDR3 is TGTGCCACCAGTGGGATAGGCTCTGGGGCCAACGTCCTGACTTTC. This encodes CATSGIGSGANVLTF.